Listed below are T cell receptor beta chains from one sample, sequenced in a study of cytomegalovirus exposure and HLA in healthy donors. The data were produced by immunoSEQ multiplex PCR, yet TCRdb's version contains in-frame clones alone and is incomplete. Of 150,000 or so clones detected, just under 75% appear once; the ten largest clones hold 1.5% to 2%. The sequenced sample was PBMCs. These receptors were taken from a woman under 30 in good health and CMV-seronegative. Each CDR3 is given with its conserved first and last residue. The order of the fields is V gene, J gene, D gene, clone size, CDR3 DNA, CDR3 protein. D genes are given only for firm matches. Size is stated for part of the rows, as once, few or many counts, or as a class when the clone is expanded.

V gene: TRBV11-3; J gene: TRBJ2-1; D gene: TRBD2; clone size: few; CDR3 DNA: TGTGCCAGCAGCTTAGAGCATCTAGCGGGATTCTACAATGAGCAGTTCTTC; CDR3 protein: CASSLEHLAGFYNEQFF
V gene: TRBV10-2; J gene: TRBJ2-2; D gene: TRBD2; clone size: .; CDR3 DNA: TGCGCCAGCAGTGAGTCGGGCCCTTTCGGGGGGGCCGGGGAGCTGTTTTTT; CDR3 protein: CASSESGPFGGAGELFF
V gene: TRBV7-9; J gene: TRBJ1-1; D gene: .; clone size: few; CDR3 DNA: TGTGCCAGCAGCTTAATAGGACAGACGCCTGAAGCTTTCTTT; CDR3 protein: CASSLIGQTPEAFF
V gene: TRBV7-9; J gene: TRBJ2-1; D gene: .; clone size: .; CDR3 DNA: TGTGCCAGCAGCTCCTCAGCGGACAGCTCCTACAATGAGCAGTTCTTC; CDR3 protein: CASSSSADSSYNEQFF
V gene: TRBV19; J gene: TRBJ1-3; D gene: .; clone size: .; CDR3 DNA: TGTGCCACTGGCCAGGCAGGGGTATATCCTGGAAACACCATATATTTT; CDR3 protein: CATGQAGVYPGNTIYF
V gene: TRBV19; J gene: TRBJ2-2; D gene: TRBD2; clone size: .; CDR3 DNA: TGTGCCAGTAGTATGTGGGGACTAGCGTCCTACACCGGGGAGCTGTTTTTT; CDR3 protein: CASSMWGLASYTGELFF
V gene: TRBV5-1; J gene: TRBJ1-2; D gene: .; clone size: .; CDR3 DNA: TGCGCCAGCAGCCCGGGACAAAGCTTCGGCTACACCTTC; CDR3 protein: CASSPGQSFGYTF
V gene: TRBV5-1; J gene: TRBJ1-1; D gene: .; clone size: .; CDR3 DNA: TGCGCCAGCAGCCTCCTAGTCGGGGACACTGAAGCTTTCTTT; CDR3 protein: CASSLLVGDTEAFF
V gene: TRBV5-1; J gene: TRBJ2-5; D gene: TRBD1; clone size: .; CDR3 DNA: TGCGCCAGCAGCTGGGGACAGGGTTCACAAGAGACCCAGTACTTC; CDR3 protein: CASSWGQGSQETQYF
V gene: TRBV5-1; J gene: TRBJ2-7; D gene: TRBD1; clone size: .; CDR3 DNA: TGCGCCAGCAGCCTCCGACAGGGTGTGTACGAGCAGTACTTC; CDR3 protein: CASSLRQGVYEQYF
V gene: TRBV4-1; J gene: TRBJ1-4; D gene: .; clone size: .; CDR3 DNA: TGCGCCAGCAGCGCCAGGGGTATATTTGAAAAACTGTTTTTT; CDR3 protein: CASSARGIFEKLFF
V gene: TRBV5-1; J gene: TRBJ1-4; D gene: TRBD1; clone size: .; CDR3 DNA: TGCGCCAGCAGCCCGGGACAGGGGGCGATTGAAAAACTGTTTTTT; CDR3 protein: CASSPGQGAIEKLFF
V gene: TRBV5-1; J gene: TRBJ2-2; D gene: .; clone size: few; CDR3 DNA: TGCGCCAGCAGCTCCAGATCAAGCACCGGGGAGCTGTTTTTT; CDR3 protein: CASSSRSSTGELFF
V gene: TRBV4-1; J gene: TRBJ2-3; D gene: .; clone size: .; CDR3 DNA: TGCGCCAGCAGCCGGGGGGAGAGAGGGGACACAGATACGCAGTATTTT; CDR3 protein: CASSRGERGDTDTQYF
V gene: TRBV10-2; J gene: TRBJ2-3; D gene: .; clone size: .; CDR3 DNA: TGCGCCAGCAGCATATTAGAGGGTACGCAGTATTTT; CDR3 protein: CASSILEGTQYF
V gene: TRBV9; J gene: TRBJ2-7; D gene: .; clone size: .; CDR3 DNA: TGTGCCAGCAGCGCAGGAGCGGGCGATTACTACGAGCAGTACTTC; CDR3 protein: CASSAGAGDYYEQYF
V gene: TRBV11-3; J gene: TRBJ2-5; D gene: .; clone size: .; CDR3 DNA: TGTGCCAGCAGCTTAGGCGCGGGTCTAAAAGAGACCCAGTACTTC; CDR3 protein: CASSLGAGLKETQYF
V gene: TRBV7-9; J gene: TRBJ1-5; D gene: .; clone size: .; CDR3 DNA: TGTGCCAGCAGCTTAGGGTTGCAGGGGTCTAATCAGCCCCAGCATTTT; CDR3 protein: CASSLGLQGSNQPQHF
V gene: TRBV5-1; J gene: TRBJ1-5; D gene: .; clone size: .; CDR3 DNA: TGCGCCAGCAGCTTGTCGGTCAATCAGCCCCAGCATTTT; CDR3 protein: CASSLSVNQPQHF
V gene: TRBV7-3; J gene: TRBJ2-3; D gene: .; clone size: .; CDR3 DNA: TGTGCCAGCAGCCCCCGGAGCTCCCCTCCCAATACGCAGTATTTT; CDR3 protein: CASSPRSSPPNTQYF
V gene: TRBV6-5; J gene: TRBJ1-2; D gene: TRBD1; clone size: .; CDR3 DNA: TGTGCCAGCAGTTGGGGACAGGGAGGACTCTATGGCTACACCTTC; CDR3 protein: CASSWGQGGLYGYTF
V gene: TRBV4-3; J gene: TRBJ1-1; D gene: .; clone size: few; CDR3 DNA: TGCGCCAGCAGCCAAGGGAGGGCACAGAACACTGAAGCTTTCTTT; CDR3 protein: CASSQGRAQNTEAFF
V gene: TRBV6-5; J gene: TRBJ1-1; D gene: .; clone size: .; CDR3 DNA: TGTGCCAGCAGACCGGGACAATATATGAACACTGAAGCTTTCTTT; CDR3 protein: CASRPGQYMNTEAFF
V gene: TRBV18; J gene: TRBJ1-3; D gene: .; clone size: .; CDR3 DNA: TGTGCCAGCTCACCCGCTGAGGGAGGAGGAAACACCATATATTTT; CDR3 protein: CASSPAEGGGNTIYF
V gene: TRBV11-2; J gene: TRBJ2-7; D gene: TRBD2; clone size: .; CDR3 DNA: TGTGCCAGCAGCTCATTCCCGTCTAGCGGGGACTCCTACGAGCAGTACTTC; CDR3 protein: CASSSFPSSGDSYEQYF
V gene: TRBV7-2; J gene: TRBJ2-5; D gene: TRBD2; clone size: .; CDR3 DNA: TGTGCCAGCAGCCCCCGGCCTGCGGGAGCGCGAGAGACCCAGTACTTC; CDR3 protein: CASSPRPAGARETQYF
V gene: TRBV10-2; J gene: TRBJ2-3; D gene: TRBD1; clone size: .; CDR3 DNA: TGCGCCAGCAGTGAGACGGGACAGGGATGGACAGATACGCAGTATTTT; CDR3 protein: CASSETGQGWTDTQYF
V gene: TRBV7-2; J gene: TRBJ2-7; D gene: TRBD1; clone size: few; CDR3 DNA: TGTGCCAGCAGCTTAGAACAGGGGGCGAAGTACGAGCAGTACTTC; CDR3 protein: CASSLEQGAKYEQYF
V gene: TRBV6-1; J gene: TRBJ1-5; D gene: .; clone size: .; CDR3 DNA: TGTGCCAGCAGCAGGGGCAGGCCCCAGCATTTT; CDR3 protein: CASSRGRPQHF
V gene: TRBV6-1; J gene: TRBJ2-5; D gene: TRBD2; clone size: .; CDR3 DNA: TGTGCCAGCAGTATAGCGGGGGGGAAAGAGACCCAGTACTTC; CDR3 protein: CASSIAGGKETQYF
V gene: TRBV18; J gene: TRBJ1-1; D gene: .; clone size: .; CDR3 DNA: TGTGCCAGCTCACCACCGTCCGTGACGGGCACTGAAGCTTTCTTT; CDR3 protein: CASSPPSVTGTEAFF
V gene: TRBV10-3; J gene: TRBJ2-5; D gene: TRBD2; clone size: .; CDR3 DNA: TGTGCCATCAGAGGACTAGCGGGGGCTCAAGAGACCCAGTACTTC; CDR3 protein: CAIRGLAGAQETQYF
V gene: TRBV7-6; J gene: TRBJ2-3; D gene: TRBD1; clone size: .; CDR3 DNA: TGTGCCAGCAGCTCGGGACAGGTTGGCACAGATACGCAGTATTTT; CDR3 protein: CASSSGQVGTDTQYF
V gene: TRBV6-1; J gene: TRBJ1-2; D gene: .; clone size: .; CDR3 DNA: TGTGCCAGCAGTGGCGCTTTCCTCGGGGGGCTTAACTATGGCTACACCTTC; CDR3 protein: CASSGAFLGGLNYGYTF
V gene: TRBV6-4; J gene: TRBJ2-1; D gene: TRBD1; clone size: .; CDR3 DNA: TGTGCCAGCAGTCCCGGGACAGGGGAGGGGCATCATGAGCAGTTCTTC; CDR3 protein: CASSPGTGEGHHEQFF
V gene: TRBV6-1; J gene: TRBJ2-1; D gene: .; clone size: few; CDR3 DNA: TGTGCCAGCACTGGACAAAGCTACAATGAGCAGTTCTTC; CDR3 protein: CASTGQSYNEQFF
V gene: TRBV7-9; J gene: TRBJ2-1; D gene: TRBD2; clone size: .; CDR3 DNA: TGTGCCAGCAGCTTAGGACTAGCGTGGAATGAGCAGTTCTTC; CDR3 protein: CASSLGLAWNEQFF
V gene: TRBV18; J gene: TRBJ2-7; D gene: .; clone size: .; CDR3 DNA: TGTGCCAGCTCACCACCGAGAGGCAGAACCTACGAGCAGTACTTC; CDR3 protein: CASSPPRGRTYEQYF
V gene: TRBV23-1; J gene: TRBJ2-2; D gene: .; clone size: .; CDR3 DNA: TGCGCCAGCAGTCCAGAAAGGAGGCCCCAGGTCCGGGAGCTGTTTTTT; CDR3 protein: CASSPERRPQVRELFF
V gene: TRBV18; J gene: TRBJ1-5; D gene: .; clone size: .; CDR3 DNA: TGTGCCAGCTCACCTTCTGACAACCCCAATCAGCCCCAGCATTTT; CDR3 protein: CASSPSDNPNQPQHF
V gene: TRBV28; J gene: TRBJ1-2; D gene: TRBD1; clone size: .; CDR3 DNA: TGTGCCAGCAGCTTGACAGGGAACGCGGGCTACACCTTC; CDR3 protein: CASSLTGNAGYTF
V gene: TRBV29-1; J gene: TRBJ2-1; D gene: .; clone size: .; CDR3 DNA: TGCAGCGTTGGCGGGGGCCGGGGAAAAAATGAGCAGTTCTTC; CDR3 protein: CSVGGGRGKNEQFF
V gene: TRBV5-4; J gene: TRBJ1-1; D gene: TRBD1; clone size: once; CDR3 DNA: TGTGCCAGCAGTTCGGGACAGGGGTTTAACACTGAAGCTTTCTTT; CDR3 protein: CASSSGQGFNTEAFF
V gene: TRBV7-9; J gene: TRBJ1-2; D gene: .; clone size: medium-sized; CDR3 DNA: TGTGCCAGCAGCTCGTCAAAGGGGCAGAACTTCTATGGCTACACCTTC; CDR3 protein: CASSSSKGQNFYGYTF
V gene: TRBV7-9; J gene: TRBJ1-2; D gene: TRBD1; clone size: .; CDR3 DNA: TGTGCCAGCAGCTTGGTCGGGACAGCCTATGGCTACACCTTC; CDR3 protein: CASSLVGTAYGYTF